Listed here are 18 T cell receptor beta chains from one sample, sequenced in a study of blood T cell repertoires in COVID-19. Measured with immunoSEQ multiplex PCR; TCRdb has only the in-frame clones, and not every one. The data show some 70,000 clones, roughly 87% seen once. The material sequenced was peripheral blood. These receptors were obtained from a man in his fifties with COVID-19, enrolled during active disease.

The chain is built from TRBV7-2 and TRBJ1-3; possible D gene TRBD1, 6 bases. Per the germline V gene, CDR1 is SGHTA and CDR2 is FQGNSA. Trimming removed 6 bases at V and 0 bases at J, with 15 bases between. The CDR3 runs 16 residues. This CDR3 is CASSRGGFHSGNTIYF. The CDR3 DNA sequence: TGTGCCAGCAGTCGGGGGGGCTTCCACTCTGGAAACACCATATATTTT.

The rearrangement links TRBV7-9 to TRBJ2-1; 10 bases line up with TRBD2. Trimming removed 5 bases from V and 8 bases from J; junction bases left unmatched: 9. This CDR3 comprises 15 residues. From germline, CDR1 is SEHNR and CDR2 FQNEAQ (reference sequence). The CDR3 spells CASSRIFSGRHEQFF. The CDR3 bases are TGTGCCAGCAGCCGAATCTTTAGCGGGAGGCATGAGCAGTTCTTC.

This rearrangement joins TRBV3-1 (or the pseudogene TRBV3-2) to TRBJ2-1, with 10 bases aligning to TRBD2. The ends lost 0 bases at V and 11 bases at J; junction bases unmatched: 7. Germline CDR1 reads LGHDT; CDR2 reads YNNKEL (reference sequence). The CDR3 runs 15 residues. CDR3 DNA sequence: TGTGCCAGCAGCCAAGATTGGCTAGCGGGGGAGAAGCAGTTCTTC. Its translation: CASSQDWLAGEKQFF.

The V gene is TRBV28, the J gene TRBJ2-7; 7 bases align to TRBD1. Looked up from germline, CDR1 is MDHEN and CDR2 is SYDVKM. Germline trimming cut 6 bases from V and 2 bases from J; bases unmatched to any gene: 4. CDR3 length: 13 residues. In nucleotides, the CDR3 is TGTGCCAGCAGGATCACAGGGGCCTACGAGCAGTACTTC. Encoded protein: CASRITGAYEQYF.

The chain links TRBV6-5 to TRBJ1-2; D unclear. Trimming cost V 7 bases and J 14 bases, with 23 bases left between them. This CDR3 comprises 13 residues. Germline-derived CDR1 and CDR2 are MNHEY and SVGAGI. CDR3 DNA: TGTGCCAGCACCATACACTCGGGGAACACGCCGACCTTC. As protein: CASTIHSGNTPTF.

The genes are TRBV5-1 and TRBJ2-2; D is perhaps TRBD1 (5 bases). The germline CDR1 and CDR2 sequences are SGHRS and YFSETQ. V lost 2 bases to trimming and J lost 7 bases, with 9 bases between them. The CDR3 sequence is 13 residues long. The CDR3 here is CASSFRVGGELFF. CDR3 nucleotide sequence: TGCGCCAGCAGCTTCAGGGTTGGCGGGGAGCTGTTTTTT.

The V gene is TRBV2, the J gene TRBJ2-5; possible D gene TRBD2, 7 bases. Trimming took off 6 bases at V and 4 bases at J, with 18 bases between the two ends. The CDR3 has 15 amino acids. The germline CDR1 and CDR2 sequences are SNHLY and FYNNEI. CDR3 bases: TGTGCCAGCAGAACTGGGGGGGCGCTGGGAGAGACCCAGTACTTC. Protein: CASRTGGALGETQYF.

The chain has TRBV7-2 and TRBJ2-5, with a weak D call TRBD2 (5 bases). Germline loops: CDR1 SGHTA, CDR2 FQGNSA. This CDR3 region has 15 residues. Trimming removed 4 bases at V and 1 base at J, with 13 bases between. CDR3 amino acids: CASSSQSGPQETQYF. Here the CDR3 DNA reads TGTGCCAGCAGCTCACAAAGCGGACCCCAAGAGACCCAGTACTTC.

The count of this clone is one. V usage is TRBV7-3 and J usage is TRBJ2-7, with TRBD1 identical over 9 bases. Per germline, CDR1 SGHTA and CDR2 FQGTGA. There are 17 residues in the CDR3. J was trimmed by 3 bases and V by 7 bases; bases with no gene match: 16. CDR3 bases: TGTGCCAGCACTACGGACAGGGGATGCCGGGCGAGCTACGAGCAGTACTTC. It encodes CASTTDRGCRASYEQYF. Based on the CDR3 plus reference TRBV7-3 and TRBJ2-7, the full variable domain is GAGVSQTPSNKVTEKGKYVELRCDPISGHTALYWYRQSLGQGPEFLIYFQGTGAADDSGLPNDRFFAVRPEGSVSTLKIQRTERGDSAVYLCASTTDRGCRASYEQYFGPGTRLTVT.

The V and J genes are TRBV19 and TRBJ2-6; D uncertain. The germline gives CDR1 LNHDA, CDR2 SQIVND (reference sequence). The CDR3 runs to 15 residues. V was cut by 4 bases and J by 2 bases, with 9 bases left in between. For the CDR3, the DNA is TGTGCCAGTAGTAACGAGAACGCTGGGGCCAACGTCCTGACTTTC. Translation gives CASSNENAGANVLTF.

The rearrangement uses TRBV27 and TRBJ1-1; the match to TRBD1 covers 7 bases. Germline V gives CDR1 MNHEY, CDR2 SMNVEV (reference sequence). The J segment lost 2 bases and the V segment lost 5 bases, leaving 11 bases of the junction unmatched. The CDR3 is 16 amino acids. DNA of the CDR3: TGTGCCAGCAGTCCTTTGGACAGGACTATAAACACTGAAGCTTTCTTT. It codes for CASSPLDRTINTEAFF.

With respect to this clone: The conserved final phenylalanine or tryptophan is absent from the CDR3, which likely points to a read error. The DNA is omitted, as the CDR3 cannot be located on it reliably, and the CDR3 follows TCRdb's listing. J is TRBJ2-7 and V is TRBV18; the DNA was not used to check the table's D call, TRBD2. Germline V CDR1 and CDR2: KGHSH, LQKENI. The CDR3 sequence runs 13 residues, both termini included. The CDR3: CASSPLVSSNLVL.

The chain couples TRBV19 to TRBJ2-5, with 7 bases that match TRBD1. The length of the CDR3 is 14 residues. V was clipped by 5 bases and J by 3 bases; unmatched bases: 6. Germline CDR1 is LNHDA and CDR2 is SQIVND (reference sequence). DNA of the CDR3: TGTGCCAGTAGTGTGAACAGGGGTAAAGAGACCCAGTACTTC. Its translation: CASSVNRGKETQYF.

V gene TRBV6-5 combines with J gene TRBJ1-5; perhaps TRBD1 as D (6 bases). CDR1 is MNHEY, CDR2 SVGAGI, per germline. The CDR3 is 12 residues long. V lost 9 bases to trimming and J lost 2 bases, with 8 bases between them. DNA for the CDR3: TGTGCCAGTCGACAGGGCAATCAGCCCCAGCATTTT. Translation: CASRQGNQPQHF.

This rearrangement joins TRBV5-1 to TRBJ2-7; no firm D call. V dropped 3 bases and J dropped 2 bases, with 12 bases sitting between them. Germline assignment: CDR1 SGHRS and CDR2 YFSETQ. The CDR3 has 14 amino acids. In nucleotides, the CDR3 is TGCGCCAGCAGCTCAGGCGATTATCCCTACGAGCAGTACTTC. Translating gives CASSSGDYPYEQYF.

V is TRBV5-4 and J is TRBJ2-3; the D gene is possibly TRBD2 (6 bases). Germline V lookup: CDR1 SGHNT, CDR2 YYREEE (reference sequence). The CDR3 totals 16 residues. The V gene lost 4 bases and the J gene lost 0 bases, with 15 bases spanning the gap. The DNA of the CDR3 is TGTGCCAGCAGCCTACCCGGGACTCGAAGCACAGATACGCAGTATTTT. This translates into CASSLPGTRSTDTQYF. The whole variable domain, remainder taken from reference TRBV5-4 and TRBJ2-3, is ETGVTQSPTHLIKTRGQQVTLRCSSQSGHNTVSWYQQALGQGPQFIFQYYREEENGRGNFPPRFSGLQFPNYSSELNVNALELDDSALYLCASSLPGTRSTDTQYFGPGTRLTVL.

The CDR3 DNA follows: TGTGCCATCAGCCAGGGAGGTTATGGCTACACCTTC. Encoded protein: CAISQGGYGYTF. The chain recombines TRBV10-3 with TRBJ1-2, with D tentatively TRBD1 (5 bases). The germline CDR1 and CDR2 sequences are ENHRY and SYGVKD. The CDR3 runs 12 residues. V shed 6 bases and J shed 5 bases, with 10 bases lying between them.

The V gene is TRBV2, the J gene TRBJ1-4, with 10 bases lining up with TRBD1. Germline CDR1 SNHLY, CDR2 FYNNEI. The trim removed 3 bases at V and 0 bases at J, leaving 1 base unmatched. There are 16 residues in the CDR3. The CDR3 loop reads CASSEDRGATNEKLFF. The CDR3 DNA follows: TGTGCCAGCAGTGAGGACAGGGGGGCAACTAATGAAAAACTGTTTTTT.